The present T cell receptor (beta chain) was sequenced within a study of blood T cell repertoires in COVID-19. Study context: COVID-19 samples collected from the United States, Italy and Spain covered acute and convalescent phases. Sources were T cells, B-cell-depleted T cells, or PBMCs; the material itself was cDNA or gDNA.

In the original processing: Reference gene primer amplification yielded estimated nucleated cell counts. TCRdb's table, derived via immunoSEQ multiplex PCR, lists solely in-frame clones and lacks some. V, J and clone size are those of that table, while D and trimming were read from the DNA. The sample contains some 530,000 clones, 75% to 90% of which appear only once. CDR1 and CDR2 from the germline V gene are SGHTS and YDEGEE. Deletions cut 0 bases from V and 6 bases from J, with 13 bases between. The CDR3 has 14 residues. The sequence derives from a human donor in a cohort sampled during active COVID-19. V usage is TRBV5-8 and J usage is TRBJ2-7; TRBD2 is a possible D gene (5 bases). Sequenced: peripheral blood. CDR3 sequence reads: CASSLDIGVREQYF. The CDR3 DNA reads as TGTGCCAGCAGCTTGGATATCGGGGTCCGCGAGCAGTACTTC.